The T cell receptor beta chain described here comes from a study of T cell repertoires and HLA-DP antigens. In the study overall: The donors, ranging 18-to-29 to 60-to-69 years, included a couple of males and one female. DNA input averaged approximately 230 ng in sorted CD137+CD4+ and about 1,200 ng in pre-culture CD4+.

Of note for this clone: Antigen: not known.

CDR1 and CDR2 from the germline V gene are DFQATT and SNEGSKA (reference sequence). Trimming took off 4 bases at V and 4 bases at J, with 7 bases between the two ends. The CDR3 consists of 11 residues. Profiled with immunoSEQ multiplex PCR; TCRdb holds only in-frame clones, not every one. The sample lists roughly 120,000 clones; 90% to 95% were seen once. The origin of this receptor is a woman between 18 and 29 years old in good health and CMV-seronegative. The sample consisted of CD4+ T cells from PBMCs. The rearrangement links TRBV20-1 to TRBJ1-2, with D hard to call. The CDR3 region is CSAKRAYGYTF. CDR3 coding DNA: TGCAGTGCTAAACGGGCCTATGGCTACACCTTC.